This entry is about one T cell receptor beta chain. The germline V and J ends were trimmed by 2 bases and 2 bases, with 14 bases remaining between them. CDR1 is SGHDT, CDR2 YYEEEE, per germline. CDR3 size: 15 residues. Repertoires were generated with immunoSEQ multiplex PCR, while TCRdb's copy carries only in-frame clones and drops some. The data contain under 85,000 clones, roughly 94% of them singletons. These data come from a study of OX40 agonist ivuxolimab in advanced cancers. The clonotype originates from an adult with an advanced solid tumor such as melanoma, head and neck, liver or kidney cancer. The sample in question was CD4+ or CD8+ T cells sorted from blood, obtained in a trial of the OX40 agonist ivuxolimab. This chain uses TRBV5-6 with TRBJ2-7; a possible D gene is TRBD2 (6 bases). This chain's CDR3 is CASSLPAGLAYEQYF. CDR3 coding DNA: TGTGCCAGCAGCTTACCAGCGGGTCTTGCCTACGAGCAGTACTTC.